The clone carrying this TCR beta chain appeared a few times. The antigen is unknown. Uncontrolled infections, other autoimmune diseases, pregnancy or lactation barred patients from enrollment. Diagnostic conclusions were grounded in clinical symptoms, serum thyroxine, TRAb, thyroid ultrasound and orbital computed tomography. Using RNA transcripts, the TCR beta CDR3 regions were amplified. An opening RT-PCR round employed HTBI primers and preceded a second-round multiplex PCR. In TCRdb, the multiplex PCR reads were re-called with MiXCR into one record per CDR3 protein. This table holds 650,000 to 900,000 distinct CDR3 sequences, roughly 40% found once. The data stem from a study of Graves' ophthalmopathy and Graves' hyperthyroidism. Across the whole study: There was a collection of peripheral blood at initial diagnosis, before any treatment.

Study-wide findings and caveats: This model predicted ophthalmopathy progression (sensitivity 70% to 71%, specificity approximately 77%).

Trimming cost V 1 base and J 9 bases; bases outside gene matches: 4. Germline CDR1 and CDR2: LNHNV and YYDKDF (reference sequence). The CDR3 sequence is 15 residues long. Input material: peripheral blood. The gene calls are TRBV15 and TRBJ1-6; the match to TRBD1 covers 9 bases. The sequence derives from an adult man with Graves' ophthalmopathy. CDR3 coding DNA: TGTGCCACCAGCAGAGGGACAGGGGAAGGTTCACCCCTCCACTTT. Protein sequence: CATSRGTGEGSPLHF.